Each of the 19 T cell receptor beta chains below was sequenced from the same sample in a study of T cells in Graves' hyperthyroidism and ophthalmopathy. From RNA transcripts, TCR beta CDR3 regions were amplified. Carried out on the TCR CDR3, a first-round RT-PCR used the HTBI primer set. TCRdb used MiXCR to reprocess the multiplex PCR reads, holding one entry per CDR3 protein. This table has under 650,000 distinct CDR3 sequences, about 16% appearing once. Sequencing was carried out using blood. The receptors shown here come from a woman aged 30 to 39 with Graves' hyperthyroidism.

This clonotype occurred a few times. The rearrangement links TRBV6-1 to TRBJ2-7; no reliable D call. The CDR3 sequence is 15 residues long. Germline values: CDR1 MNHNS, CDR2 SASEGT. Between the trimmed V and J ends, which lost 6 bases and 3 bases, there was a span of 18 bases. The CDR3 sequence: CASSPDTANIYEQYF. The CDR3, as DNA: TGTGCCAGCAGCCCCGACACGGCAAATATCTACGAGCAGTACTTC.

The table lists this clonotype with many counts. V and J are TRBV7-3 and TRBJ2-7; 11 nucleotides line up with TRBD2. V was clipped by 1 base and J by 2 bases; unmatched bases: 10. CDR1 is SGHTA and CDR2 is FQGTGA in the germline V gene. The CDR3 contains 18 residues. CDR3 bases: TGTGCCAGCAGCTTAAAAAAAGGGACTAGCGGAGGCACCTACGAGCAGTACTTC. Its protein product is CASSLKKGTSGGTYEQYF.

A few counts support this clonotype. The junction departs from the called germline gene at one end, perhaps through a read error. The chain has TRBV2 and TRBJ1-3; 9 bases map to TRBD1. The CDR3 contains 14 residues. Germline lookup yields CDR1 SNHLY and CDR2 FYNNEI. The CDR3 bases are TGTGCCATCAGTGACAGGGGGACTGGAAACACCATATATTTT. It yields the protein CAISDRGTGNTIYF.

There are many counts of this clonotype. V gene TRBV20-1 combines with J gene TRBJ2-7; TRBD1 matches at 8 bases. The trim removed 5 bases at V and 2 bases at J, leaving 8 bases unmatched. The CDR3 extends over 14 amino acids. Germline V CDR1 and CDR2: DFQATT, SNEGSKA (reference sequence). The CDR3 DNA follows: TGCAGTGCTCAGACAGGGGCAAGAGCCTACGAGCAGTACTTC. Protein sequence: CSAQTGARAYEQYF.

This clonotype has at least ten counts. DNA for the CDR3: TGTGCCAGCCGCCCAGGGCTCCAAGAGACCCAGTACTTC. It translates to CASRPGLQETQYF. J is TRBJ2-5 and V is TRBV18; the D gene is possibly TRBD1 (5 bases). Trimming took 8 bases from V and 1 from J, leaving 11 bases between them. This CDR3 region has 13 residues. Germline CDR1 reads KGHSH; CDR2 reads LQKENI.

The rearrangement uses TRBV7-2 and TRBJ1-2, with TRBD1 matching over 11 bases. Trimming at V came to 5 bases and at J to 2 bases, leaving 10 bases not matched to a gene. From germline, CDR1 is SGHTA and CDR2 FQGNSA. The CDR3 is 17 residues long. CDR3 amino acids: CASSPYPDRGLNYGYTF. The CDR3 DNA reads as TGTGCCAGCAGCCCATACCCGGACAGGGGGCTCAACTATGGCTACACCTTC.

This sequence joins TRBV30 and TRBJ2-1, with 13 nucleotides matching TRBD2. Germline V lookup: CDR1 GTSNPN, CDR2 SVGIG (reference sequence). The CDR3 covers 19 residues. With 2 bases clipped from V and 0 bases from J, the junction kept 10 bases outside the gene matches. CDR3 coding DNA: TGTGCCTGGAGTCCCGGGACTAGCGGGAAAAGATCCTCCTACAATGAGCAGTTCTTC. As protein: CAWSPGTSGKRSSYNEQFF.

This clonotype was counted at least ten times. V usage is TRBV25-1 and J usage is TRBJ1-1; D call uncertain. Trimming removed 4 bases from V and 8 bases from J, with 8 bases in between. Per the germline V gene, CDR1 is MGHDK and CDR2 is SYGVNS. The CDR3 totals 11 residues. CDR3 bases: TGTGCCAGCAGTGTATCGTGGGAAGCTTTCTTT. Translated, it gives CASSVSWEAFF. The full variable domain, rest sourced from reference TRBV25-1 and TRBJ1-1, is EADIYQTPRYLVIGTGKKITLECSQTMGHDKMYWYQQDPGMELHLIHYSYGVNSTEKGDLSSESTVSRIRTEHFPLTLESARPSHTSQYLCASSVSWEAFFGQGTRLTVV.

This clonotype was observed a handful of times. The rearrangement uses TRBV6-5 and TRBJ2-2; unclear D gene. The germline V and J ends were trimmed by 2 bases and 6 bases, with 7 bases remaining between them. This CDR3 contains 13 residues. Germline loops: CDR1 MNHEY, CDR2 SVGAGI. The CDR3 here is CASSYEESGELFF. CDR3 in DNA: TGTGCCAGCAGTTACGAGGAATCCGGGGAGCTGTTTTTT.

This clonotype was picked up a small number of times. The chain recombines TRBV6-1 with TRBJ2-5; D possibly corresponds to TRBD2 (5 bases). Between the trimmed V and J ends, which lost 8 bases and 7 bases, there was a span of 14 bases. Germline CDR1 reads MNHNS; CDR2 reads SASEGT. The CDR3 consists of 12 residues. CDR3 in amino acids: CASYAGGGTQYF. As DNA, the CDR3 is TGTGCCAGCTACGCTGGAGGCGGGACCCAGTACTTC.

This clonotype appeared many times. The chain is built from TRBV7-2 and TRBJ2-3, with 7 bases identical to TRBD2. This CDR3 comprises 15 residues. J was trimmed by 4 bases and V by 1 base; bases with no gene match: 5. Germline V lookup: CDR1 SGHTA, CDR2 FQGNSA. The CDR3 DNA is TGTGCCAGCAGCTTAGGCGGGAGTCGGTCAGATACGCAGTATTTT. This translates into CASSLGGSRSDTQYF.

In its sample, this clonotype was seen many times. V is TRBV6-2 or TRBV6-3 and J is TRBJ2-1; 7 bases line up with TRBD2. The CDR3 is 14 residues long. The germline gives CDR1 MNHEY, CDR2 SVGEGT. V lost 2 bases and J lost 6; bases outside the gene matches: 4. CDR3 DNA: TGTGCCAGCAGTTACGGGGACTATCTCAATGAGCAGTTCTTC. Encoded protein: CASSYGDYLNEQFF.

This clonotype came up many times. This rearrangement joins TRBV29-1 to TRBJ2-5, with D unresolved. Germline V gives CDR1 SQVTM, CDR2 ANQGSEA. The CDR3 runs 12 residues. Between the trimmed V and J ends, which lost 4 bases and 3 bases, there was a span of 9 bases. The CDR3 DNA sequence: TGCAGCGTTGTCGGGCAGAAAGAGACCCAGTACTTC. Translating gives CSVVGQKETQYF.

This clonotype is a singleton in its sample. V is TRBV28 and J is TRBJ2-7; 8 bases are a match to TRBD1. V trimming: 6 bases; J trimming: 5 bases; junction bases outside the gene matches: 9. Germline CDR1 reads MDHEN; CDR2 reads SYDVKM. The CDR3 runs 14 residues. The DNA for the CDR3 is TGTGCCAGCAGGCCCGGGACAGGCACCCACGAGCAGTACTTC. The encoded protein is CASRPGTGTHEQYF.

This clonotype showed up many times. The chain carries TRBV7-9 and TRBJ2-7; D unclear. The V gene lost 5 bases and the J gene lost 3 bases, with 8 bases spanning the gap. The CDR3 is made up of 12 amino acids. Germline V gives CDR1 SEHNR, CDR2 FQNEAQ (reference sequence). The CDR3 DNA sequence: TGTGCCAGCAGCCTAAGGGTCTACGAGCAGTACTTC. It yields the protein CASSLRVYEQYF.

This clonotype was recorded many times. V is TRBV7-2 and J is TRBJ2-2; a weak D match, TRBD2 (5 bases). The germline V and J ends were trimmed by 4 bases and 5 bases, with 8 bases remaining between them. Germline V gene sequence: CDR1 SGHTA, CDR2 FQGNSA. CDR3 length equals 13 residues. The CDR3 here is CASSSRATGELFF. CDR3 in DNA: TGTGCCAGCAGCTCGAGGGCAACCGGGGAGCTGTTTTTT.

This clonotype was seen many times. The chain has TRBV7-8 and TRBJ2-7; a possible D gene is TRBD2 (5 bases). The CDR3 totals 15 residues. Germline V gene lookup returns CDR1 SGHVS and CDR2 FQNEAQ. V shed 6 bases and J shed 0 bases, with 15 bases lying between them. CDR3 in amino acids: CASRISTGSSYEQYF. The CDR3, as DNA: TGTGCCAGCAGGATATCTACTGGGAGCTCCTACGAGCAGTACTTC.

This clonotype came up a few times. The V and J genes are TRBV9 and TRBJ1-2, with TRBD1 as a possible D gene (6 bases). V was cut by 0 bases and J by 8 bases, with 17 bases left in between. CDR1 SGDLS and CDR2 YYNGEE come from the germline V gene. CDR3 length: 15 amino acids. The CDR3 DNA reads TGTGCCAGCAGCGTAGGCAGGGGCGCGAGAAAGGGCTACACCTTC. Protein: CASSVGRGARKGYTF.

The chain employs TRBV30 and TRBJ1-1, with TRBD1 matching over 12 bases. Trimming removed 2 bases from V and 8 bases from J; junction bases left unmatched: 9. The CDR3 has 15 amino acids. Germline V gene lookup returns CDR1 GTSNPN and CDR2 SVGIG (reference sequence). Here the CDR3 DNA reads TGTGCCTGGAGTCCTGGGGGGACAGGGGGCGTCGAAGCTTTCTTT. This translates into CAWSPGGTGGVEAFF.